Following are 11 T cell receptor beta chains from one sample sequenced in a study of T cell responses to AZD1222 COVID-19 vaccine. Only in-frame clones appear in the TCRdb table, and some are missing; sequencing was by immunoSEQ multiplex PCR. The sample includes around 110,000 clones, around 92% seen only once; the top ten take about 3%. Sequences were derived from peripheral blood, sampled on day 0 of AZD1222 vaccination. These receptors originate from an adult in good health.

This chain connects TRBV7-8 to TRBJ2-7; D possibly corresponds to TRBD1 (5 bases). CDR1 is SGHVS, CDR2 FQNEAQ, per germline. This CDR3 has 14 amino acids. Trimming stripped 0 bases from V and 2 bases from J, with 8 bases between. The CDR3 loop is CASSLALQAYEQYF. The CDR3 bases are TGTGCCAGCAGCTTAGCCCTACAGGCCTACGAGCAGTACTTC. Filled out from reference TRBV7-8 and TRBJ2-7, the complete variable domain reads GAGVSQSPRYKVAKRGQDVALRCDPISGHVSLFWYQQALGQGPEFLTYFQNEAQLDKSGLPSDRFFAERPEGSVSTLKIQRTQQEDSAVYLCASSLALQAYEQYFGPGTRLTVT.

This chain connects TRBV3-1 (or the pseudogene TRBV3-2) to TRBJ2-5, with 10 bases matching TRBD2. The CDR3 runs 15 residues. The V gene end was trimmed by 5 bases and the J gene end by 5 bases; junction bases not matched to a gene: 8. Germline V gene lookup returns CDR1 LGHDT and CDR2 YNNKEL (reference sequence). CDR3 in DNA: TGTGCCAGCAGCACCCGGACTAGCGGTGGGGAGACCCAGTACTTC. Protein product: CASSTRTSGGETQYF.

The CDR3 here is CASSFQGGEQYF. DNA for the CDR3: TGTGCCAGCAGTTTTCAAGGGGGCGAGCAGTACTTC. V is TRBV27 and J is TRBJ2-7, with a possible D match to TRBD1 (6 bases). There are 12 residues in the CDR3. Germline CDR1 and CDR2: MNHEY and SMNVEV (reference sequence). Trimming shortened V by 3 bases and J by 6 bases, and 9 bases separated the two germline ends.

The chain employs TRBV28 and TRBJ2-7, with D possibly being TRBD1 (5 bases). The CDR3 totals 13 residues. V lost 6 bases and J lost 3, with 12 bases in between. In germline, CDR1 is MDHEN, CDR2 SYDVKM. Written as DNA, the CDR3 is TGTGCCAGCAGGGAGACAGAGAACTACGAGCAGTACTTC. This encodes CASRETENYEQYF.

This chain joins TRBV3-1 (or the pseudogene TRBV3-2) and TRBJ2-5; possibly TRBD1 or TRBD2 for D (5 bases each). With 2 bases removed from V and 2 bases from J, the gap between germline ends came to 15 bases. Germline loops: CDR1 LGHDT, CDR2 YNNKEL (reference sequence). This CDR3 contains 16 residues. The CDR3 bases are TGTGCCAGCAGCCAATGGGGGAAGTCTCTGCAAGAGACCCAGTACTTC. It encodes CASSQWGKSLQETQYF.

The chain employs TRBV14 and TRBJ2-5, with D unresolved. The CDR3 is 15 amino acids. The germline V and J ends were trimmed by 1 base and 1 base, with 10 bases remaining between them. Germline V CDR1 and CDR2: SGHDN, FVKESK. The CDR3: CASSQVVVRQETQYF. CDR3 sequence (DNA): TGTGCCAGCAGCCAAGTCGTGGTCCGCCAAGAGACCCAGTACTTC.

The chain couples TRBV24-1 to TRBJ2-5; 8 positions match TRBD1. Unmatched junction bases numbered 4, after V lost 7 bases and J lost 4 bases. The CDR3 length is 13 residues. Germline V lookup: CDR1 KGHDR, CDR2 SFDVKD. The CDR3 nucleotides read TGTGCCACCAGGGACAGGGCCGGAGAGACCCAGTACTTC. Translating it yields CATRDRAGETQYF.

The chain carries TRBV18 and TRBJ2-5, with D possibly matching TRBD2 (6 bases). The germline gives CDR1 KGHSH, CDR2 LQKENI. Trimming removed 1 base from V and 2 bases from J, with 14 bases in between. The CDR3 spans 16 residues. The CDR3 bases are TGTGCCAGCTCACCACGTCTCAGCGGACTACAAGAGACCCAGTACTTC. Translating gives CASSPRLSGLQETQYF.

The chain recombines TRBV5-8 with TRBJ1-1; D gene uncertain. The CDR3 covers 14 residues. Trimming left V 0 bases short and J 1 base short, with 7 bases between. Germline V gene lookup returns CDR1 SGHTS and CDR2 YDEGEE. In nucleotides, the CDR3 is TGTGCCAGCAGCTTGGGGCCAGCGAACACTGAAGCTTTCTTT. Protein sequence: CASSLGPANTEAFF.

V gene TRBV4-1 combines with J gene TRBJ2-1; 7 bases map to TRBD1. The CDR3 loop spans 16 amino acids. The junction had 8 bases not matched to a gene; V was cut back by 4 bases and J by 2 bases. Per germline, CDR1 MGHRA and CDR2 YSYEKL. The CDR3 nucleotides read TGCGCCAGCAGCCGAACGACAGGGAGCACCTACAATGAGCAGTTCTTC. Translation gives CASSRTTGSTYNEQFF.

The gene calls are TRBV7-9 and TRBJ2-1; TRBD2 matches 8 bases. V was clipped by 5 bases and J by 3 bases; unmatched bases: 9. The germline V gene encodes CDR1 SEHNR and CDR2 FQNEAQ (reference sequence). CDR3 length equals 16 residues. The CDR3 bases are TGTGCCAGCAGCGATTATACTAGCGGAGACTACAATGAGCAGTTCTTC. It is translated as CASSDYTSGDYNEQFF.